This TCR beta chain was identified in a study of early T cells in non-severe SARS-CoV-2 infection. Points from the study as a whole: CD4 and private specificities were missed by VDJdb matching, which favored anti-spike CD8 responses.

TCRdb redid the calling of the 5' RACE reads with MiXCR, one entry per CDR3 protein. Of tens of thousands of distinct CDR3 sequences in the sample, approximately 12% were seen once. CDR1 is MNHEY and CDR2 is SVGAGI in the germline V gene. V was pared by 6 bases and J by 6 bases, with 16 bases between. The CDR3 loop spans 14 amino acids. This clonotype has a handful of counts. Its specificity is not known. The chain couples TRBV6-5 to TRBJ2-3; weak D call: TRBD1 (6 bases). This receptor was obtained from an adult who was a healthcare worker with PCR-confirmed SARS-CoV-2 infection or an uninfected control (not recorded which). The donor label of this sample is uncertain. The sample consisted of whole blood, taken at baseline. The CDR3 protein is CASRYRVESDTQYF. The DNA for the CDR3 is TGTGCCAGCAGGTACAGGGTGGAAAGTGATACGCAGTATTTT.